This T cell receptor (beta chain) is from a study of T cell changes during pregnancy in multiple sclerosis. Data came from immunoSEQ multiplex PCR; TCRdb stores just in-frame clones and leaves some out. This sample has tens of thousands of clones; 88% occur once, and the top ten carry 1.2%. The germline gives CDR1 LNHDA, CDR2 SQIVND (reference sequence). V was clipped by 2 bases and J by 0 bases, with 17 bases between them. The CDR3 is made up of 18 amino acids. The chain recombines TRBV19 with TRBJ1-3, with a weak D call TRBD1 (5 bases). The sequence was obtained from a female donor with multiple sclerosis, enrolled in a pregnancy study. The starting material was CD4+ T cells from peripheral blood mononuclear cells, obtained in the second trimester of pregnancy. DNA of the CDR3: TGTGCCAGTAGTATAAGGGGTACTGGGGCCTCCTCTGGAAACACCATATATTTT. Encoded protein: CASSIRGTGASSGNTIYF.